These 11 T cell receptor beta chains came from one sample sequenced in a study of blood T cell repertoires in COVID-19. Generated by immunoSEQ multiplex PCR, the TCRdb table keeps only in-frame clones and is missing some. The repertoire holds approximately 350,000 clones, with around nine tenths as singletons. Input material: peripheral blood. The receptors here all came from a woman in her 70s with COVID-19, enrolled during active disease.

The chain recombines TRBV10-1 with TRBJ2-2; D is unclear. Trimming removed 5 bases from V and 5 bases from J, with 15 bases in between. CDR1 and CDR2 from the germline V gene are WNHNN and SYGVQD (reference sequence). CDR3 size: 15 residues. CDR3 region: CASSSGHSLTGELFF. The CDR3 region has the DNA TGCGCCAGCAGTTCGGGTCATTCTCTAACCGGGGAGCTGTTTTTT.

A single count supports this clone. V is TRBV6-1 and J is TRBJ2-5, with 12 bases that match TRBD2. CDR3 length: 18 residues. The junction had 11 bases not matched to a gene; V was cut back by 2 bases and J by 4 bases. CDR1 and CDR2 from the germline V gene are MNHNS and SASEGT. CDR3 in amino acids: CASSELPSGGAWRETQYF. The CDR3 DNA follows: TGTGCCAGCAGTGAACTCCCTAGCGGGGGGGCCTGGAGAGAGACCCAGTACTTC.

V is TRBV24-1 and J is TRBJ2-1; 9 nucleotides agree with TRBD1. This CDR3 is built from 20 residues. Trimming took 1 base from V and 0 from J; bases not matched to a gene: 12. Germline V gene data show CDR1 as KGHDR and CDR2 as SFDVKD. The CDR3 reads CATSDFGPPLTGGSYNEQFF. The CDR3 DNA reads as TGTGCCACCAGTGATTTTGGGCCTCCTTTGACAGGGGGCTCCTACAATGAGCAGTTCTTC.

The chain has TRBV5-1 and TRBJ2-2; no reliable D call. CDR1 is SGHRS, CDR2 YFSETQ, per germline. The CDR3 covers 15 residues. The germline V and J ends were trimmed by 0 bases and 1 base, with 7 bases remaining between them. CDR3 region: CASSLGQKNTGELFF. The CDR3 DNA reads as TGCGCCAGCAGCTTGGGACAAAAGAACACCGGGGAGCTGTTTTTT.

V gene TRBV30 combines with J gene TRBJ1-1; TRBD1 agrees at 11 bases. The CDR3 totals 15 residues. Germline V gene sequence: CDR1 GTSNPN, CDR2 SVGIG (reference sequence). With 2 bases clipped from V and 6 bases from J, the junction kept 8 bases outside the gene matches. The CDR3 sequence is CAWSPGQGAWSEAFF. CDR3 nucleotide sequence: TGTGCCTGGAGTCCAGGACAGGGGGCTTGGTCTGAAGCTTTCTTT.

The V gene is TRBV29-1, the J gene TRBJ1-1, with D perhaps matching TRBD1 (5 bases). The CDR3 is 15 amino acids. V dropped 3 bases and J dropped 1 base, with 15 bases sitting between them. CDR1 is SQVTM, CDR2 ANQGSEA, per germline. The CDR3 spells CSVDQGLSTNTEAFF. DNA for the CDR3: TGCAGCGTTGATCAGGGACTCTCGACGAACACTGAAGCTTTCTTT.

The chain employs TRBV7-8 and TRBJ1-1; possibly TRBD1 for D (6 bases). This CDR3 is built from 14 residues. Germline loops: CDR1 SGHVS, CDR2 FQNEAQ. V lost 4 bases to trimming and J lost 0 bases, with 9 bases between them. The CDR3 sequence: CASSSGTLNTEAFF. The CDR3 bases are TGTGCCAGCAGCTCCGGGACACTGAACACTGAAGCTTTCTTT. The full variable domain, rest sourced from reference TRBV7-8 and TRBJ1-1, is GAGVSQSPRYKVAKRGQDVALRCDPISGHVSLFWYQQALGQGPEFLTYFQNEAQLDKSGLPSDRFFAERPEGSVSTLKIQRTQQEDSAVYLCASSSGTLNTEAFFGQGTRLTVV.

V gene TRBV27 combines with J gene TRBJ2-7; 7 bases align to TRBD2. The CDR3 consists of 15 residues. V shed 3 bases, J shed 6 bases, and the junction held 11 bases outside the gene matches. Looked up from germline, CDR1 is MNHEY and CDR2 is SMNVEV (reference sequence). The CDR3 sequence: CASSFRVSREGEQYF. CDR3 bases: TGTGCCAGCAGTTTCCGTGTGAGCAGGGAGGGCGAGCAGTACTTC.

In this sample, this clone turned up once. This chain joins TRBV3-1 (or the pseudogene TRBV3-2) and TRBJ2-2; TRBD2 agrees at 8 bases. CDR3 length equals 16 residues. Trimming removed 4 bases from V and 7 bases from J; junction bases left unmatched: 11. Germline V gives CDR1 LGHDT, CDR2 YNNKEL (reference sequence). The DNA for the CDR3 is TGTGCCAGCAGCCCCCACCGGGGGGGCCGCGGCGGGGAGCTGTTTTTT. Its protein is CASSPHRGGRGGELFF.

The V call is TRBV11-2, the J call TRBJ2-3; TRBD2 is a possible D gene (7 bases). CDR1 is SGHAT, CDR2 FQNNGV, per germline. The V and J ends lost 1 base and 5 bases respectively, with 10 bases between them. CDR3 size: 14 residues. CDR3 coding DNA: TGTGCCAGCAGCTTAGGGAGGGGGGGAGATACGCAGTATTTT. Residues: CASSLGRGGDTQYF.

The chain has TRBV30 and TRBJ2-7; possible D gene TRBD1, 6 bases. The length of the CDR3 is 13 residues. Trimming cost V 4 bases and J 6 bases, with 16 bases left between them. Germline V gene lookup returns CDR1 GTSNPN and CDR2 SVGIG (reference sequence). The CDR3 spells CAWKAGETSEQYF. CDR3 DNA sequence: TGTGCCTGGAAGGCAGGGGAAACGTCCGAGCAGTACTTC. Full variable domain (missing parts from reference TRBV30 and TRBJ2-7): SQTIHQWPATLVQPVGSPLSLECTVEGTSNPNLYWYRQAAGRGLQLLFYSVGIGQISSEVPQNLSASRPQDRQFILSSKKLLLSDSGFYLCAWKAGETSEQYFGPGTRLTVT.